A single sample gave rise to the 21 T cell receptor beta chains below, sequenced in a study of blood T cell repertoires in COVID-19. The assay was immunoSEQ multiplex PCR, and TCRdb's table has in-frame clones only and misses some. Among about 460,000 clones listed, approximately 91% were seen once. Specimen: PBMCs or T cells enriched from blood (not recorded which). The receptor source for this set is a woman in her sixties who had recovered from COVID-19.

Regarding this clone: The same CDR3 arises from other DNA sequences in this sample as well. In nucleotides, the CDR3 is TGTGCCAGCAGCCAAGCAGGCGGAAACACCATATATTTT. Its translation is CASSQAGGNTIYF. This sequence joins TRBV3-1 (or the pseudogene TRBV3-2) and TRBJ1-3; D unresolved. V lost 1 base and J 4 bases, leaving 5 bases between the germline ends. CDR1 is LGHDT, CDR2 YNNKEL, per germline (reference sequence). CDR3 length: 13 amino acids.

The CDR3 nucleotides read TGTGCCAGCAGCTTAGGACAGTTCCAAGAGACCCAGTACTTC. Translated: CASSLGQFQETQYF. The V gene is TRBV5-6, the J gene TRBJ2-5, with D tentatively TRBD1 (6 bases). The ends were cut back, 2 bases at V and 1 base at J, with 9 bases in the middle. Germline V CDR1 and CDR2: SGHDT, YYEEEE. This CDR3 comprises 14 residues.

V and J are TRBV11-3 and TRBJ1-1; TRBD1 matches 7 bases. This CDR3 is 19 amino acids long. J gave up 0 bases and V 5 bases, and 18 bases lay outside the gene matches. The germline V gene encodes CDR1 SGHNT and CDR2 YENEEA. For the CDR3, the DNA is TGTGCCAGCAGCCCCCTGACAGGGCGCGATGGGGCGATGAACACTGAAGCTTTCTTT. This encodes CASSPLTGRDGAMNTEAFF.

The genes are TRBV4-1 and TRBJ2-1, with 7 positions matching TRBD2. This CDR3 is 15 amino acids long. J gave up 4 bases and V 6 bases, and 9 bases lay outside the gene matches. The V gene's germline CDR1 is MGHRA and CDR2 YSYEKL. CDR3 bases: TGCGCCAGCAGGCCCGTGGGGGGGAAATACAATGAGCAGTTCTTC. Residues: CASRPVGGKYNEQFF.

CDR3 in amino acids: CASSVSGNANTGELFF. The CDR3 bases are TGTGCCAGCAGCGTATCAGGAAACGCGAACACCGGGGAGCTGTTTTTT. The chain uses TRBV9 and TRBJ2-2; D is unclear. Trimming cost V 1 base and J 0 bases, with 10 bases left between them. The germline V gene encodes CDR1 SGDLS and CDR2 YYNGEE. The CDR3 loop spans 16 amino acids.

This clone was seen just once. The chain has TRBV19 and TRBJ1-5; maybe TRBD1 (5 bases). Per germline, CDR1 LNHDA and CDR2 SQIVND (reference sequence). The CDR3 totals 15 residues. V lost 3 bases, J lost 6 bases, and 15 bases lay in between. CDR3 coding DNA: TGTGCCAGTAGTATTGCTGGTTTCAGGGCTCAGCCCCAGCATTTT. It encodes CASSIAGFRAQPQHF.

The gene calls are TRBV24-1 and TRBJ2-4; 8 bases line up with TRBD1. Germline trimming cut 4 bases from V and 5 bases from J; bases unmatched to any gene: 6. The CDR3 spans 15 residues. CDR1 is KGHDR, CDR2 SFDVKD, per germline. The CDR3 nucleotides read TGTGCCACCAGTGAAGGACAGGGATTGGAAAACATTCAGTACTTC. Amino acid sequence: CATSEGQGLENIQYF.

The chain uses TRBV3-1 (or the pseudogene TRBV3-2) and TRBJ1-6; D is ambiguous. The CDR3 contains 12 residues. Germline V gives CDR1 LGHDT, CDR2 YNNKEL (reference sequence). Trimming took 3 bases from V and 14 from J, leaving 11 bases between them. CDR3 DNA sequence: TGTGCCAGCAGCCAGGTCAGTTCCACCCTCCACTTT. Protein sequence: CASSQVSSTLHF.

This chain links TRBV27 with TRBJ2-3, with 7 nucleotides matching TRBD2. The ends lost 7 bases at V and 1 base at J; junction bases unmatched: 8. Germline CDR1 MNHEY, CDR2 SMNVEV (reference sequence). The CDR3 contains 15 residues. The CDR3 here is CASTPGAGGTDTQYF. The CDR3 DNA reads TGTGCCAGCACCCCCGGCGCGGGGGGCACAGATACGCAGTATTTT.

This sequence joins TRBV19 and TRBJ2-3; 9 bases map to TRBD2. The J segment lost 2 bases and the V segment lost 5 bases, leaving 2 bases of the junction unmatched. There are 14 residues in the CDR3. The germline V gene has CDR1 LNHDA and CDR2 SQIVND (reference sequence). The CDR3 reads CASSRGGVTDTQYF. The CDR3 region has the DNA TGTGCCAGTAGTCGCGGGGGGGTCACAGATACGCAGTATTTT.

The chain links TRBV24-1 to TRBJ1-4; TRBD1 is a possible D gene (6 bases). This CDR3 has 15 residues. The V gene lost 3 bases and the J gene lost 7 bases, with 14 bases spanning the gap. Germline-derived CDR1 and CDR2 are KGHDR and SFDVKD. CDR3 protein: CATSDPRGSGEKLFF. The CDR3, as DNA: TGTGCCACCAGTGATCCCAGGGGATCCGGTGAAAAACTGTTTTTT.

Note on this clone: The junction departs from the called germline gene at one end, perhaps through a read error. The rearrangement joins TRBV18 to TRBJ2-2, with 8 bases that match TRBD1. This CDR3 spans 15 amino acids. Germline assignment: CDR1 KGHSH and CDR2 LQKENI. The CDR3 nucleotides are TGTGCCAGCTTACCACTACAGGGGGACACCGGGGAGCTGTTTTTT. Translated, it gives CASLPLQGDTGELFF.

As for this clone: Other DNA sequences in the same sample also yield this CDR3. The chain uses TRBV24-1 and TRBJ1-2; D remains unclear. This CDR3 has 13 amino acids. With 1 base removed from V and 2 bases from J, the gap between germline ends came to 4 bases. Germline V gene lookup returns CDR1 KGHDR and CDR2 SFDVKD. The CDR3: CATSDFPNYGYTF. CDR3 DNA: TGTGCCACCAGTGATTTTCCAAACTATGGCTACACCTTC.

The genes are TRBV2 and TRBJ1-4, with 9 bases fitting TRBD1. Germline lookup yields CDR1 SNHLY and CDR2 FYNNEI. The CDR3 length is 12 residues. Trimming cost V 10 bases and J 6 bases; bases outside gene matches: 3. CDR3 sequence reads: CATWTGDEKLFF. For the CDR3, the DNA is TGTGCCACCTGGACAGGGGATGAAAAACTGTTTTTT.

The chain employs TRBV28 and TRBJ1-6, with D uncertain. The CDR3 length is 17 residues. With 3 bases removed from V and 2 bases from J, the gap between germline ends came to 14 bases. CDR1 and CDR2 from the germline V gene are MDHEN and SYDVKM. CDR3 bases: TGTGCCAGCAGTTTGCGGACTCAACTCACCTATAATTCACCCCTCCACTTT. Its translation is CASSLRTQLTYNSPLHF. Filled out from reference TRBV28 and TRBJ1-6, the complete variable domain reads DVKVTQSSRYLVKRTGEKVFLECVQDMDHENMFWYRQDPGLGLRLIYFSYDVKMKEKGDIPEGYSVSREKKERFSLILESASTNQTSMYLCASSLRTQLTYNSPLHFGNGTRLTVT.

To note about this clone: The sample contains more than one DNA sequence encoding this CDR3. The CDR3 here is CATSGGGTEAFF. DNA for the CDR3: TGTGCCACCAGTGGAGGGGGAACTGAAGCTTTCTTT. This chain links TRBV24-1 with TRBJ1-1; perhaps TRBD1 as D (6 bases). The ends were cut back, 5 bases at V and 5 bases at J, with 8 bases in the middle. CDR3 size: 12 residues. The V gene's germline CDR1 is KGHDR and CDR2 SFDVKD.

This clone has more than one count but fewer than ten. This chain joins TRBV19 and TRBJ1-5; tentatively, D is TRBD1 (5 bases). The CDR3 contains 14 residues. Germline CDR1 and CDR2: LNHDA and SQIVND (reference sequence). V shed 4 bases and J shed 4 bases, with 11 bases lying between them. The CDR3 reads CASSNRGQNQPQHF. CDR3 nucleotides: TGTGCCAGTAGTAATAGGGGCCAGAATCAGCCCCAGCATTTT.

This chain links TRBV7-9 with TRBJ1-6; D ambiguous. Germline V gives CDR1 SEHNR, CDR2 FQNEAQ (reference sequence). The CDR3 is made up of 15 amino acids. With 5 bases removed from V and 0 bases from J, the gap between germline ends came to 8 bases. The CDR3 DNA reads TGTGCCAGCAGCCCCGGGAGCTCCTATAATTCACCCCTCCACTTT. Translating it yields CASSPGSSYNSPLHF. Filled out from reference TRBV7-9 and TRBJ1-6, the complete variable domain reads DTGVSQNPRHKITKRGQNVTFRCDPISEHNRLYWYRQTLGQGPEFLTYFQNEAQLEKSRLLSDRFSAERPKGSFSTLEIQRTEQGDSAMYLCASSPGSSYNSPLHFGNGTRLTVT.

V is TRBV10-3 and J is TRBJ2-6; possible D gene TRBD2, 5 bases. The CDR3 spans 14 residues. V shed 8 bases and J shed 4 bases, with 12 bases lying between them. Germline CDR1 and CDR2: ENHRY and SYGVKD. DNA of the CDR3: TGTGCCATCGCAGAGGGATCAGGGGCCAACGTCCTGACTTTC. It yields the protein CAIAEGSGANVLTF.

The chain joins TRBV2 to TRBJ2-2; D is undetermined. The CDR3 contains 13 residues. Germline loops: CDR1 SNHLY, CDR2 FYNNEI. The V and J ends lost 7 bases and 1 base respectively, with 7 bases between them. The CDR3 nucleotides read TGTGCCAGCACAACAGAGAACACCGGGGAGCTGTTTTTT. The encoded protein is CASTTENTGELFF.

The chain is built from TRBV12-5 and TRBJ1-2, with D unclear. V lost 1 base, J lost 4 bases, and 10 bases lay in between. CDR3 size: 14 residues. Per the germline V gene, CDR1 is LGHNT and CDR2 is FRNRAP. The CDR3 loop is CASGLGAPRYGYTF. Written as DNA, the CDR3 is TGTGCTAGTGGTTTGGGAGCACCTCGCTATGGCTACACCTTC.